The table lists the clone carrying this T cell receptor (beta chain) with a few counts. The sample is drawn from a study of identical twins. TCRdb analysed the 5' RACE reads with MiXCR anew, one entry per CDR3 protein. Of about 900,000 distinct CDR3 sequences detected, around an eighth appear once; the ten largest clones hold around 1.6%. V was shortened by 0 bases and J by 5 bases, with 8 bases between the two germline ends. Looked up from germline, CDR1 is SGHAT and CDR2 is FQNNGV. The length of the CDR3 is 14 residues. The same sample was also studied in work on yellow fever vaccine responses in identical twins.

This receptor was obtained from a young woman in good health. Material: PBMCs. The rearrangement joins TRBV11-2 to TRBJ2-1, with no clear D. The CDR3: CASSLDLGHNEQFF. The CDR3 DNA reads as TGTGCCAGCAGCTTAGATCTCGGACACAATGAGCAGTTCTTC.